Below are 28 T cell receptor beta chains sequenced from a single sample in a study of Graves' ophthalmopathy and Graves' hyperthyroidism. Scientists amplified the TCR beta CDR3 regions from RNA transcripts. The first-round RT-PCR employed HTBI primers together with the Qiagen OneStep RT-PCR kit. A multiplex PCR was then performed as the second round. TCRdb used MiXCR to reprocess the multiplex PCR reads, holding one entry per CDR3 protein. This sample has roughly 350,000 distinct CDR3 sequences, with 15% to 20% found just once. Sequencing was carried out using peripheral blood. Every receptor here comes from an adult woman with stable Graves' hyperthyroidism.

This clonotype appeared a few times. The CDR3 end shows no conserved phenylalanine or tryptophan, and so a read error is likely. The chain carries TRBV11-2 and TRBJ2-5, with 12 bases matching TRBD2. This CDR3 comprises 16 residues. Trimming at V came to 5 bases and at J to 2 bases, leaving 6 bases not matched to a gene. Germline V gene data show CDR1 as SGHAT and CDR2 as FQNNGV. The CDR3 region has the DNA TGTGCCAGCAGCAAATGGACTAGCGGGATACAAGAGACCCAGTACCTC. Translating gives CASSKWTSGIQETQYL.

This clonotype was recorded many times. DNA for the CDR3: TGTGCCAGCAGCGTTGGGACAGCGTATGGCTACACCTTC. Translating it yields CASSVGTAYGYTF. The V call is TRBV11-2, the J call TRBJ1-2, with 7 bases that match TRBD1. Per germline, CDR1 SGHAT and CDR2 FQNNGV. Trimming removed 5 bases from V and 5 bases from J; junction bases left unmatched: 5. The CDR3 totals 13 residues.

With regard to this clonotype: This may be a read error: a much more frequent sequence differs by one nucleotide. The chain couples TRBV28 to TRBJ1-2; TRBD1 might be the D (6 bases). The CDR3 has 15 amino acids. The germline V gene has CDR1 MDHEN and CDR2 SYDVKM. V was cut by 4 bases and J by 4 bases, with 16 bases left in between. CDR3 region: CASSSPDGGGYGYTF. As DNA, the CDR3 is TGTGCCAGCAGTTCCCCGGACGGGGGCGGCTATGGCTACACCTTC.

The table lists this clonotype with a few counts. The chain has TRBV6-5 and TRBJ2-2; D not resolved. Germline V gives CDR1 MNHEY, CDR2 SVGAGI. The germline V and J ends were trimmed by 2 bases and 6 bases, with 13 bases remaining between them. The CDR3 has 15 residues. CDR3 sequence reads: CASSYQGPTPGELFF. The CDR3 DNA is TGTGCCAGCAGTTACCAAGGACCGACCCCCGGGGAGCTGTTTTTT.

This clonotype appeared many times. The chain has TRBV2 and TRBJ2-7; D unresolved. Trimming shortened V by 6 bases and J by 4 bases, and 16 bases separated the two germline ends. CDR1 and CDR2 from the germline V gene are SNHLY and FYNNEI. The CDR3 has 14 residues. The CDR3 bases are TGTGCCAGCAGCGGTACTCGCTCCAGGTACGAGCAGTACTTC. It is translated as CASSGTRSRYEQYF.

The chain carries TRBV28 and TRBJ1-5; no clear D gene. V dropped 5 bases and J dropped 6 bases, with 23 bases sitting between them. Germline V gives CDR1 MDHEN, CDR2 SYDVKM. CDR3 length equals 17 residues. CDR3 DNA sequence: TGTGCCAGCAGTGTTCCAGGAGGGATTGGGCTCGGTCAGCCCCAGCATTTT. Its protein is CASSVPGGIGLGQPQHF.

This clonotype has a handful of counts. Since a much larger clone is just one base distant, this may be a read error. This chain joins TRBV28 and TRBJ1-1; TRBD1 agrees at 12 bases. CDR1 is MDHEN, CDR2 SYDVKM, per germline. The length of the CDR3 is 15 residues. The CDR3 DNA reads as TGTCCCAGCAGTTTCGGGGACAGGGGGCGGACTGAAGCTTTCTTT. Translating it yields CPSSFGDRGRTEAFF.

This clonotype was seen at least ten times. This sequence joins TRBV4-1 and TRBJ1-5, with D unclear. The CDR3 contains 14 residues. From germline, CDR1 is MGHRA and CDR2 YSYEKL. V dropped 2 bases and J dropped 0 bases, with 5 bases sitting between them. The CDR3 coding sequence is TGCGCCAGCAGCCAAACCTATAGCAATCAGCCCCAGCATTTT. It yields the protein CASSQTYSNQPQHF.

This clonotype was detected many times. The rearrangement joins TRBV12-3 or TRBV12-4 to TRBJ2-4, with 8 bases fitting TRBD2. The CDR3 is 16 residues long. J was trimmed by 0 bases and V by 3 bases; bases with no gene match: 4. The CDR3 DNA is TGTGCCAGCAGTTTCCATCTAGCGGGAGCCAAAAACATTCAGTACTTC. Translating gives CASSFHLAGAKNIQYF.

The table lists this clonotype with many counts. The V and J genes are TRBV24-1 and TRBJ1-3; D may be TRBD1 (5 bases). The CDR3 runs to 16 residues. The germline V gene has CDR1 KGHDR and CDR2 SFDVKD. V lost 3 bases and J 0 bases, leaving 11 bases between the germline ends. For the CDR3, the DNA is TGTGCCACCAGTGATCCGGGACGGGACTCTGGAAACACCATATATTTT. Protein sequence: CATSDPGRDSGNTIYF.

This clonotype was detected many times. CDR3 amino acids: CASPGDSNQPQHF. The CDR3, as DNA: TGTGCTAGTCCCGGAGATAGCAATCAGCCCCAGCATTTT. This sequence joins TRBV12-5 and TRBJ1-5; no definite D call. Per germline, CDR1 LGHNT and CDR2 FRNRAP. Deletions cut 8 bases from V and 0 bases from J, with 8 bases between. The CDR3 loop spans 13 amino acids.

This chain's CDR3 is CASSLAQGAGNTEAFF. Written as DNA, the CDR3 is TGTGCCAGCAGCTTAGCCCAGGGGGCGGGGAACACTGAAGCTTTCTTT. This chain links TRBV7-2 with TRBJ1-1; 8 bases agree with TRBD1. Germline V gene lookup returns CDR1 SGHTA and CDR2 FQGNSA. This CDR3 has 16 residues. The trim removed 0 bases at V and 1 base at J, leaving 4 bases unmatched.

This clonotype occurred many times. V usage is TRBV20-1 and J usage is TRBJ1-5; D perhaps matches TRBD1 (6 bases). The CDR3 consists of 15 residues. Germline V gene sequence: CDR1 DFQATT, CDR2 SNEGSKA (reference sequence). V was clipped by 7 bases and J by 3 bases, with 19 bases between them. Here the CDR3 DNA reads TGCAGTGTTTCCACTTCCTTGGGGGCCAATCAGCCCCAGCATTTT. It yields the protein CSVSTSLGANQPQHF.

This clonotype came up many times. The genes are TRBV28 and TRBJ2-5; either TRBD1 or TRBD2 may fit D (6 bases each). This CDR3 region has 15 residues. CDR1 and CDR2 (germline): MDHEN, SYDVKM. Deletions cut 2 bases from V and 4 bases from J, with 14 bases between. Written as DNA, the CDR3 is TGTGCCAGCAGTTTACGGGGGCCTACGGGAGAGACCCAGTACTTC. Protein sequence: CASSLRGPTGETQYF.

This clonotype was counted at least ten times. V gene TRBV30 combines with J gene TRBJ1-1; TRBD1 agrees at 7 bases. The CDR3 has 14 residues. V trimming: 2 bases; J trimming: 5 bases; junction bases outside the gene matches: 8. The germline V gene encodes CDR1 GTSNPN and CDR2 SVGIG (reference sequence). The CDR3 here is CAWSPGQRVTEAFF. CDR3 nucleotides: TGTGCCTGGAGTCCGGGACAGCGGGTAACTGAAGCTTTCTTT.

This clonotype was detected many times. This chain links TRBV28 with TRBJ2-5; 12 positions agree with TRBD1. With 7 bases clipped from V and 7 bases from J, the junction kept 16 bases outside the gene matches. The length of the CDR3 is 17 residues. From germline, CDR1 is MDHEN and CDR2 SYDVKM. For the CDR3, the DNA is TGTGCCAGCACTAGACTCCGGGACAGGGGGCCCGTTGGGACCCAGTACTTC. This sequence encodes CASTRLRDRGPVGTQYF.

This clonotype occurred many times. This rearrangement joins TRBV6-5 to TRBJ2-2; TRBD2 is a possible D gene (5 bases). The CDR3 spans 12 residues. Germline CDR1 and CDR2: MNHEY and SVGAGI. V dropped 7 bases and J dropped 8 bases, with 11 bases sitting between them. CDR3 sequence: CASTTGGGELFF. As DNA, the CDR3 is TGTGCCAGCACTACTGGAGGTGGGGAGCTGTTTTTT.

This clonotype appeared a few times. One end of the junction is discordant with germline, which a read error may explain. The rearrangement links TRBV7-9 to TRBJ2-5; D possibly corresponds to TRBD1 (6 bases). This CDR3 region has 11 residues. The germline gives CDR1 SEHNR, CDR2 FQNEAQ (reference sequence). CDR3 coding DNA: TGTGCCAGCAGCCTGGGGGCAGGTTTGCACTTC. It encodes CASSLGAGLHF.

Only a few counts were recorded for this clonotype. DNA for the CDR3: TGTGCCAGCAGCTCCCTCTGGGCGGGAAGGGGGGAGACCCAGTACTTC. Translating it yields CASSSLWAGRGETQYF. This chain uses TRBV7-9 with TRBJ2-5; either TRBD1 or TRBD2 may fit D (6 bases each). CDR1 SEHNR and CDR2 FQNEAQ come from the germline V gene (reference sequence). Trimming removed 4 bases from V and 5 bases from J, with 20 bases in between. The CDR3 consists of 16 residues.

This clonotype was seen ten or more times. This sequence joins TRBV12-5 and TRBJ2-7, with unresolved D. Germline CDR1 LGHNT, CDR2 FRNRAP. This CDR3 region has 13 residues. Between the trimmed V and J ends, which lost 6 bases and 4 bases, there was a span of 13 bases. CDR3 region: CASGNSGRYEQYF. CDR3 nucleotides: TGTGCTAGTGGCAACTCCGGTAGGTACGAGCAGTACTTC. The full variable domain, its missing parts supplied by reference TRBV12-5 and TRBJ2-7, is DARVTQTPRHKVTEMGQEVTMRCQPILGHNTVFWYRQTMMQGLELLAYFRNRAPLDDSGMPKDRFSAEMPDATLATLKIQPSEPRDSAVYFCASGNSGRYEQYFGPGTRLTVT.

Comment on this clonotype: Compared with germline, one end of the junction differs, possibly owing to a read error. The J gene is TRBJ2-4, the V gene TRBV29-1, with D tentatively TRBD2 (5 bases). Germline loops: CDR1 SQVTM, CDR2 ANQGSEA. This CDR3 is built from 12 residues. The CDR3 DNA reads TGCAGCGTTGAAGAACTAGGAAACATTAAGTACTTC. It encodes CSVEELGNIKYF.

This clonotype was seen many times. J is TRBJ1-5 and V is TRBV6-5; 9 bases are shared with TRBD1. CDR1 and CDR2 from the germline V gene are MNHEY and SVGAGI. There are 13 residues in the CDR3. The ends lost 2 bases at V and 12 bases at J; junction bases unmatched: 5. As DNA, the CDR3 is TGTGCCAGCAGTTACCAATGGACAGGGGTCCAGCATTTT. It encodes CASSYQWTGVQHF.

The chain joins TRBV7-2 to TRBJ1-6; a weak D match, TRBD1 (6 bases). Looked up from germline, CDR1 is SGHTA and CDR2 is FQGNSA. This CDR3 is 16 amino acids long. V shed 5 bases and J shed 7 bases, with 18 bases lying between them. The CDR3, as DNA: TGTGCCAGCAGCACGGCCGCGGGGGGCGGAAATTCACCCCTCCACTTT. It yields the protein CASSTAAGGGNSPLHF.

J is TRBJ2-3 and V is TRBV19, with D hard to call. Germline V CDR1 and CDR2: LNHDA, SQIVND (reference sequence). The ends were cut back, 4 bases at V and 7 bases at J, with 15 bases in the middle. The CDR3 contains 14 residues. CDR3 coding DNA: TGTGCCAGTAGTACCTCAAGACTCGTCAATACGCAGTATTTT. Residues: CASSTSRLVNTQYF.

This clonotype was found many times. J is TRBJ2-5 and V is TRBV7-9, with D perhaps matching TRBD2 (5 bases). Germline CDR1 SEHNR, CDR2 FQNEAQ (reference sequence). This CDR3 contains 11 residues. CDR3 loop: CAYDAGGTQYF. The CDR3 nucleotides are TGTGCGTACGACGCGGGCGGGACCCAGTACTTC.

This clonotype showed up many times. CDR3 in amino acids: CASSPRTSVYEQYF. CDR3 nucleotides: TGTGCCAGCTCACCAAGGACTAGCGTTTACGAGCAGTACTTC. V gene TRBV18 combines with J gene TRBJ2-7; 9 positions agree with TRBD2. The CDR3 is made up of 14 amino acids. From germline, CDR1 is KGHSH and CDR2 LQKENI. The J segment lost 4 bases and the V segment lost 2 bases, leaving 3 bases of the junction unmatched. The full variable domain, rest sourced from reference TRBV18 and TRBJ2-7, is NAGVMQNPRHLVRRRGQEARLRCSPMKGHSHVYWYRQLPEEGLKFMVYLQKENIIDESGMPKERFSAEFPKEGPSILRIQQVVRGDSAAYFCASSPRTSVYEQYFGPGTRLTVT.

This clonotype was counted a few times. This sequence joins TRBV28 and TRBJ2-7; no reliable D call. Trimming stripped 10 bases from V and 2 bases from J, with 12 bases between. CDR3 length: 12 residues. CDR1 is MDHEN, CDR2 SYDVKM, per germline. CDR3 nucleotide sequence: TGTGCCACCTTACGAACAGCCTACGAGCAGTACTTC. Protein: CATLRTAYEQYF.

At least ten counts were recorded for this clonotype. V gene TRBV4-1 combines with J gene TRBJ2-7; no reliable D call. Trimming left V 4 bases short and J 0 bases short, with 13 bases between. Germline assignment: CDR1 MGHRA and CDR2 YSYEKL. CDR3 length: 15 amino acids. The CDR3 DNA follows: TGCGCCAGCAGCCCCAGTTTAGGAAGCTCCTACGAGCAGTACTTC. Encoded protein: CASSPSLGSSYEQYF.